This section outlines one T cell receptor (beta chain) sequence together with its context. Its antigen is still unknown. These data are taken from a study of cytomegalovirus exposure and HLA in healthy donors. Whole-study findings and limits: For TCR beta chains, V- and J-gene trimming was later linked to a missense DCLRE1C variant.

The primer mix had 60 Vbeta and 13 Jbeta primers. Repertoires were generated with immunoSEQ multiplex PCR, while TCRdb's copy carries only in-frame clones and drops some. In the table there are approximately 79,000 clones, 78% of which are singletons. The source of this sequence is a man aged 40-49 years in good health and CMV-seronegative. The sample consisted of PBMCs.

As DNA, the CDR3 is TGTGCCAGCAGCTTGCGTCAGACTAGCGGGACTCTTGAGCAGTTCTTC. It specifies CASSLRQTSGTLEQFF. This chain uses TRBV5-8 with TRBJ2-1; 11 nucleotides line up with TRBD2. CDR3 length equals 16 residues. V trimming: 1 base; J trimming: 9 bases; junction bases outside the gene matches: 9. Germline V gives CDR1 SGHTS, CDR2 YDEGEE.